The rows below give T cell receptor beta chains drawn from one sample of a study of blood T cell repertoires in COVID-19. The table came from immunoSEQ multiplex PCR; TCRdb's copy has only in-frame clones and leaves some out. The sample includes roughly 70,000 clones, 60% to 85% of them seen just once. What was sequenced was peripheral blood. The receptors here all came from a man in his 70s with acute or convalescent COVID-19. CDR3s include the opening cysteine and the closing phenylalanine or tryptophan. The D gene is left open where the match is weak. Size is stated for part of the rows, as once, few or many counts, or as a class when the clone is expanded.

>NA|TRBJ2-5|NA|TRBV21-1
CASSKRTGDHQETQYF
TGTGCCAGCAGCAAACGGACAGGGGACCACCAAGAGACCCAGTACTTC
>NA|TRBJ1-5|many|TRBV27
CASSLSVAARSNQPQHF
TGTGCCAGCAGTTTATCAGTAGCGGCACGGAGCAATCAGCCCCAGCATTTT
>TRBD2|TRBJ2-7|few|TRBV18
CASSPPGGRAKGEQYF
TGTGCCAGCTCACCTCCTGGCGGGAGGGCGAAAGGCGAGCAGTACTTC
>NA|TRBJ2-7|NA|TRBV27
CASSLQPLYYEQYF
TGTGCCAGCAGTCTTCAACCCCTCTACTACGAGCAGTACTTC
>NA|TRBJ2-7|many|TRBV28
CASSLSVAYEQYF
TGTGCCAGCAGTCTAAGCGTCGCCTACGAGCAGTACTTC
>NA|TRBJ2-6|NA|TRBV10-3
CAISEIASGANVLTF
TGTGCCATCAGTGAGATAGCCTCTGGGGCCAACGTCCTGACTTTC
>TRBD1|TRBJ2-7|NA|TRBV18
CASSPNRGRSEQYF
TGTGCCAGCTCACCAAACAGGGGGCGCTCCGAGCAGTACTTC
>TRBD2|TRBJ2-1|NA|TRBV28
CASSLSGRQFF
TGTGCCAGCAGTTTAAGCGGGAGGCAGTTCTTC
>TRBD2|TRBJ2-2|NA|TRBV6-6
CASSPMASGKGRTGELFF
TGTGCCAGCAGTCCAATGGCCAGCGGGAAGGGAAGGACCGGGGAGCTGTTTTTT
>TRBD1|TRBJ2-7|NA|TRBV19
CASSPWDRAGDKQYF
TGTGCCAGTAGTCCTTGGGACAGGGCTGGTGATAAGCAGTACTTC
>TRBD1|TRBJ1-5|NA|TRBV20-1
CSAGDRGNQPQHF
TGCAGTGCTGGTGACAGGGGCAATCAGCCCCAGCATTTT
>TRBD1|TRBJ1-1|NA|TRBV7-2
CASSLNRGGGTEAFF
TGTGCCAGCAGCTTAAACAGGGGTGGGGGCACTGAAGCTTTCTTT
>TRBD2|TRBJ2-5|once|TRBV19
CASSPGVAGGTETQYF
TGTGCCAGTAGTCCCGGGGTAGCGGGAGGTACGGAGACCCAGTACTTC
>NA|TRBJ1-5|NA|TRBV28
CASSLYSGEGQPQHF
TGTGCCAGCAGTTTATACTCGGGGGAGGGTCAGCCCCAGCATTTT
>TRBD1|TRBJ1-2|NA|TRBV4-3
CASRGQGVYGYTF
TGCGCCAGCAGGGGACAGGGGGTCTATGGCTACACCTTC
>NA|TRBJ1-5|few|TRBV19
CASSVLTASREAQHF
TGTGCCAGTAGTGTACTGACGGCGTCCAGGGAAGCCCAGCATTTT
>NA|TRBJ1-5|once|TRBV6-1
CASSEGGRAPPQHF
TGTGCCAGCAGCGAGGGGGGGAGAGCTCCGCCCCAGCATTTT
>NA|TRBJ2-7|NA|TRBV19
CASSLSGEPGFAYEQYF
TGTGCCAGTAGCCTCTCGGGGGAACCGGGATTCGCCTACGAGCAGTACTTC
>NA|TRBJ2-4|NA|TRBV9
CASSPRTGDIQYF
TGTGCCAGCAGCCCCCGGACTGGGGACATTCAGTACTTC
>NA|TRBJ1-5|NA|TRBV28
CASKAGFYQPQHF
TGTGCCAGCAAAGCAGGGTTTTATCAGCCCCAGCATTTT
>TRBD2|TRBJ2-1|NA|TRBV15
CATSTQARLAGEGNEQFF
TGTGCCACCAGCACCCAAGCCAGACTAGCGGGAGAGGGCAATGAGCAGTTCTTC
>NA|TRBJ1-2|NA|TRBV10-3
CAIGTTGMDGYTF
TGTGCCATCGGTACTACAGGGATGGATGGCTACACCTTC
>TRBD1|TRBJ1-5|NA|TRBV24-1
CATSSDRGNQPQHF
TGTGCCACCAGCTCGGACAGGGGCAATCAGCCCCAGCATTTT
>TRBD1|TRBJ2-5|NA|TRBV3-1/TRBV3-2
CASYRQGARETQYF
TGTGCCAGCTATAGACAGGGGGCGAGAGAGACCCAGTACTTC
>TRBD1|TRBJ1-1|NA|TRBV28
CASSFGDSEQAFF
TGTGCCAGCAGTTTCGGGGACAGCGAACAAGCTTTCTTT
>NA|TRBJ1-5|NA|TRBV11-2
CASSLTGGNQPQHF
TGTGCCAGCAGCTTGACCGGGGGCAATCAGCCCCAGCATTTT
>NA|TRBJ2-1|NA|TRBV29-1
CSFVAGLAREQFF
TGCAGCTTCGTGGCGGGCCTGGCCCGGGAGCAGTTCTTC
>TRBD1|TRBJ2-7|NA|TRBV7-9
CASSSPLPGTGNYEQYF
TGTGCCAGCAGCTCCCCCCTACCAGGGACAGGGAACTACGAGCAGTACTTC
>TRBD2|TRBJ2-7|NA|TRBV3-1/TRBV3-2
CASSRTSGAYEQYF
TGTGCCAGCAGCCGGACTAGCGGAGCCTACGAGCAGTACTTC
>TRBD1|TRBJ1-6|NA|TRBV5-6
CASSLGQGTGNSPLHF
TGTGCCAGCAGCTTGGGACAGGGGACGGGTAATTCACCCCTCCACTTT
>NA|TRBJ2-1|NA|TRBV29-1
CSVEAWLGNEQFF
TGCAGCGTTGAAGCCTGGCTAGGCAATGAGCAGTTCTTC
>NA|TRBJ2-7|NA|TRBV7-2
CASSSQGRGGSYEQYF
TGTGCCAGCAGTTCCCAAGGGCGGGGAGGCTCCTACGAGCAGTACTTC
>TRBD1|TRBJ1-1|NA|TRBV5-4
CASSIRQGAWMNTEAFF
TGTGCCAGCAGCATTCGACAGGGGGCCTGGATGAACACTGAAGCTTTCTTT
>NA|TRBJ2-5|NA|TRBV27
CASSLTPRRETQYF
TGTGCCAGCAGTTTAACCCCCCGGAGGGAGACCCAGTACTTC
>TRBD1|TRBJ1-1|NA|TRBV2
CASHILSGTGEAFF
TGTGCCAGCCACATTCTATCCGGGACAGGTGAAGCTTTCTTT
>TRBD1|TRBJ2-5|NA|TRBV9
CASSVLTGAFQETQYF
TGTGCCAGCAGCGTTCTAACAGGGGCATTCCAAGAGACCCAGTACTTC
>NA|TRBJ2-3|NA|TRBV3-1/TRBV3-2
CASSPPGGLTNTQYF
TGTGCCAGCAGCCCTCCAGGGGGGCTCACTAATACGCAGTATTTT
>TRBD1|TRBJ2-7|NA|TRBV29-1
CSVSGTGVEQYF
TGCAGCGTTTCCGGGACAGGGGTCGAGCAGTACTTC
>NA|TRBJ2-1|NA|TRBV10-3
CAIRRDNEQFF
TGTGCCATCAGGCGGGACAATGAGCAGTTCTTC
>TRBD1|TRBJ2-7|few|TRBV18
CASSFGDRAYEQYF
TGTGCCAGCTCATTCGGGGACAGAGCCTACGAGCAGTACTTC
>TRBD1|TRBJ1-2|NA|TRBV11-2
CASSLERTGEGYTF
TGTGCCAGCAGCTTAGAAAGGACAGGGGAAGGCTACACCTTC
>NA|TRBJ1-4|NA|TRBV10-2
CASSELGAYAELFF
TGCGCCAGCAGTGAACTCGGAGCCTACGCGGAACTGTTTTTT
>NA|TRBJ1-3|NA|TRBV5-1
CASSLGASGNTIYF
TGCGCCAGCAGCTTAGGGGCCTCTGGAAACACCATATATTTT
>TRBD1|TRBJ1-1|NA|TRBV7-2
CASSLQGDTEAFF
TGTGCCAGCAGCTTACAGGGGGACACTGAAGCTTTCTTT
>TRBD2|TRBJ2-3|NA|TRBV7-2
CASSFRGLAEDTQYF
TGTGCCAGCAGTTTTAGGGGACTAGCTGAAGATACGCAGTATTTT
>NA|TRBJ1-2|NA|TRBV5-5
CASSLVVGSKNGYTF
TGTGCCAGCAGCTTGGTGGTTGGCAGTAAGAATGGCTACACCTTC
>TRBD1|TRBJ2-6|NA|TRBV18
CASSTTTGAGANVLTF
TGTGCCAGCTCAACTACTACAGGGGCTGGGGCCAACGTCCTGACTTTC
>NA|TRBJ1-2|NA|TRBV6-5
CASSYSRGVYGYTF
TGTGCCAGCAGTTACTCGCGGGGCGTTTATGGCTACACCTTC
>TRBD1|TRBJ1-1|NA|TRBV5-1
CASSLADRGRYRNTEAFF
TGCGCCAGCAGCTTGGCCGACAGGGGGCGTTACCGCAACACTGAAGCTTTCTTT
>NA|TRBJ2-7|NA|TRBV10-3
CATADTLLRREQYF
TGTGCCACCGCGGACACATTACTAAGACGCGAGCAGTACTTC
>NA|TRBJ1-6|NA|TRBV19
CASRQSSYNSPLHF
TGTGCCAGCAGACAGAGCTCCTATAATTCACCCCTCCACTTT
>NA|TRBJ1-1|NA|TRBV11-2
CASSLVGAGANTEAFF
TGTGCCAGCAGCTTAGTTGGGGCAGGCGCCAACACTGAAGCTTTCTTT
>TRBD2|TRBJ2-1|NA|TRBV10-1
CASSPSGAGNEQFF
TGCGCCAGCAGTCCCAGCGGGGCGGGAAATGAGCAGTTCTTC
>NA|TRBJ2-4|NA|TRBV4-2
CASSQDFAGRAKNIQYF
TGTGCCAGCAGCCAAGATTTTGCAGGGCGGGCCAAAAACATTCAGTACTTC
>NA|TRBJ1-4|few|TRBV19
CASSIRGEKLFF
TGTGCCAGTAGTATTCGGGGTGAAAAACTGTTTTTT
>TRBD2|TRBJ2-1|NA|TRBV5-1
CASSSGLAGGLEQFF
TGCGCCAGCAGCTCGGGACTAGCGGGAGGTCTCGAGCAGTTCTTC